Listed here are 31 T cell receptor beta chains from one sample, sequenced in a study of cytomegalovirus exposure and HLA in healthy donors. Primers: 60 Vbeta forward and 13 Jbeta reverse. Assay used: immunoSEQ multiplex PCR; TCRdb lists only in-frame clones, some missing. The profile covers 120,000 or so clones, with 60% to 85% appearing a single time and roughly 6% taken by the ten largest. Sequencing was carried out using PBMCs. The receptors here all came from a woman aged 40 to 49 in good health and CMV-seronegative.

As DNA, the CDR3 is TGTGCCATACCACCTAGGGACAGGGCCACCGGGGAGCTGTTTTTT. It is translated as CAIPPRDRATGELFF. The chain is built from TRBV10-3 and TRBJ2-2; the match to TRBD1 covers 9 bases. Germline V gene sequence: CDR1 ENHRY, CDR2 SYGVKD. Trimming cost V 9 bases and J 4 bases; bases outside gene matches: 9. There are 15 residues in the CDR3.

The chain links TRBV27 to TRBJ1-5; 7 bases line up with TRBD1. Germline V gene sequence: CDR1 MNHEY, CDR2 SMNVEV (reference sequence). This CDR3 comprises 12 residues. Trimming took 6 bases from V and 4 from J; bases not matched to a gene: 0. The DNA for the CDR3 is TGTGCCAGCAGGACAGGGAATCAGCCCCAGCATTTT. It translates to CASRTGNQPQHF.

In DNA, the CDR3 is TGTGCCAGCTCACCACTGACAGTTTCCACTGAAGCTTTCTTT. This translates into CASSPLTVSTEAFF. V gene TRBV18 combines with J gene TRBJ1-1; D is perhaps TRBD1 (5 bases). In germline, CDR1 is KGHSH, CDR2 LQKENI. V lost 1 base and J 4 bases, leaving 10 bases between the germline ends. The CDR3 runs to 14 residues.

The J gene is TRBJ2-7, the V gene TRBV27; TRBD2 matches at 8 bases. The CDR3 covers 17 residues. V lost 6 bases and J lost 5; bases outside the gene matches: 18. The germline V gene has CDR1 MNHEY and CDR2 SMNVEV (reference sequence). CDR3 loop: CASSREPGGGFQHEQYF. CDR3 sequence (DNA): TGTGCCAGCAGCCGGGAACCCGGGGGGGGCTTTCAACACGAGCAGTACTTC.

This clone occurred a few times. The chain has TRBV28 and TRBJ2-7; D perhaps matches TRBD2 (5 bases). Trimming cost V 6 bases and J 3 bases, with 18 bases left between them. The CDR3 runs 15 residues. Germline V gene sequence: CDR1 MDHEN, CDR2 SYDVKM. This chain's CDR3 is CASSPVELEVYEQYF. The CDR3 bases are TGTGCCAGCAGCCCTGTGGAGCTGGAGGTCTACGAGCAGTACTTC.

V usage is TRBV5-1 and J usage is TRBJ1-3, with D perhaps TRBD1 (6 bases). Deletions cut 0 bases from V and 4 bases from J, with 8 bases between. CDR1 is SGHRS, CDR2 YFSETQ, per germline. This CDR3 is 14 amino acids long. The DNA of the CDR3 is TGCGCCAGCAGCTTGGGGACAGAGGGAAACACCATATATTTT. Amino acids: CASSLGTEGNTIYF. The entire variable domain, with the rest obtained from reference TRBV5-1 and TRBJ1-3, is as follows: KAGVTQTPRYLIKTRGQQVTLSCSPISGHRSVSWYQQTPGQGLQFLFEYFSETQRNKGNFPGRFSGRQFSNSRSEMNVSTLELGDSALYLCASSLGTEGNTIYFGEGSWLTVV.

The rearrangement joins TRBV7-9 to TRBJ2-7, with D tentatively TRBD1 (7 bases). Trimming took off 4 bases at V and 1 base at J, with 14 bases between the two ends. The CDR3 contains 15 residues. Germline CDR1 is SEHNR and CDR2 is FQNEAQ (reference sequence). CDR3 sequence (DNA): TGTGCCAGCAGCTCCCCCGGGGGACAGTCCTACGAGCAGTACTTC. Translated, it gives CASSSPGGQSYEQYF.

This rearrangement joins TRBV28 to TRBJ1-5; D unresolved. Germline CDR1 MDHEN, CDR2 SYDVKM. V was trimmed by 5 bases and J by 6 bases, leaving 8 bases between them. This CDR3 comprises 12 residues. The CDR3 DNA reads as TGTGCCAGCAGTCCCACACGTCAGCCCCAGCATTTT. This codes for CASSPTRQPQHF.

The DNA of the CDR3 is TGCGCCAGCAGCCCGCCCGGACAAAGGATTCAGTACTTC. Amino acid sequence: CASSPPGQRIQYF. The J gene is TRBJ2-4, the V gene TRBV4-1; perhaps TRBD1 as D (5 bases). Germline CDR1 is MGHRA and CDR2 is YSYEKL. Deletions cut 4 bases from V and 10 bases from J, with 14 bases between. CDR3 size: 13 residues.

With regard to this clone: The junction departs from the called germline gene at one end, perhaps through a read error. The rearrangement uses TRBV19 and TRBJ1-5; TRBD1 matches 7 bases. The CDR3 length is 18 residues. Germline CDR1 LNHDA, CDR2 SQIVND (reference sequence). CDR3 coding DNA: TGTGCCAGTAGATCGGGGGACAGCCTGAGTTCCATCAATCTGCCCCAGCATTTT. Its translation is CASRSGDSLSSINLPQHF.

This chain links TRBV27 with TRBJ2-3; TRBD2 matches at 8 bases. There are 14 residues in the CDR3. Per germline, CDR1 MNHEY and CDR2 SMNVEV (reference sequence). V lost 5 bases, J lost 4 bases, and 5 bases stayed unmatched. The DNA for the CDR3 is TGTGCCAGCAGTCCCCCGGGGGGGGCAGATACGCAGTATTTT. It encodes CASSPPGGADTQYF.

This chain links TRBV5-6 with TRBJ2-7, with D uncertain. Germline V lookup: CDR1 SGHDT, CDR2 YYEEEE. The CDR3 extends over 13 amino acids. The germline V and J ends were trimmed by 2 bases and 2 bases, with 8 bases remaining between them. The CDR3 nucleotides are TGTGCCAGCAGCTTTGGCACCACCTACGAGCAGTACTTC. The encoded protein is CASSFGTTYEQYF.

The chain couples TRBV4-1 to TRBJ2-5; no clear D. CDR1 is MGHRA, CDR2 YSYEKL, per germline. V was trimmed by 1 base and J by 2 bases, leaving 11 bases between them. The length of the CDR3 is 15 residues. As DNA, the CDR3 is TGCGCCAGCAGCCAAGGGTCCCCGAGGCAAGAGACCCAGTACTTC. This gives the protein CASSQGSPRQETQYF.

CDR3 coding DNA: TGTGCCAGTAGACTATACAATGAGCAGTTCTTC. Translated, it gives CASRLYNEQFF. The V gene is TRBV19, the J gene TRBJ2-1; D uncertain. Germline V gene sequence: CDR1 LNHDA, CDR2 SQIVND (reference sequence). The CDR3 spans 11 residues. V was cut by 6 bases and J by 4 bases, with 4 bases left in between.

There are a few counts of this clone. This chain links TRBV4-2 with TRBJ1-3; D call uncertain. V gave up 4 bases and J gave up 3 bases, with 10 bases separating them. The CDR3 covers 14 residues. Germline CDR1 is LGHNA and CDR2 is YNFKEQ. DNA for the CDR3: TGTGCCAGCAGCCCAAGGAGGTATGGAAACACCATATATTTT. Protein: CASSPRRYGNTIYF.

Worth noting for this clone: At one end the junction does not follow the germline gene, possibly because of a read error. This chain joins TRBV7-9 and TRBJ2-1; no reliable D call. CDR3 size: 13 residues. CDR1 SEHNR and CDR2 FQNEAQ come from the germline V gene (reference sequence). The CDR3 coding sequence is TGTTCCAGCACCACCCCGGGTAGCTATGAGCAGTTCTTC. Its translation is CSSTTPGSYEQFF.

The chain employs TRBV27 and TRBJ2-6; 8 nucleotides align to TRBD1. CDR1 is MNHEY, CDR2 SMNVEV, per germline (reference sequence). The junction had 12 bases not matched to a gene; V was cut back by 5 bases and J by 0 bases. The CDR3 extends over 19 amino acids. The chain's CDR3 is CASSVHYGTGDSGANVLTF. CDR3 sequence (DNA): TGTGCCAGCAGTGTCCACTACGGGACAGGAGACTCTGGGGCCAACGTCCTGACTTTC.

The chain employs TRBV2 and TRBJ1-5; TRBD1 matches 8 bases. Germline loops: CDR1 SNHLY, CDR2 FYNNEI. J gave up 6 bases and V 3 bases, and 4 bases lay outside the gene matches. This CDR3 has 14 amino acids. The CDR3 protein is CASSEGQGAQPQHF. Written as DNA, the CDR3 is TGTGCCAGCAGTGAGGGCCAGGGGGCTCAGCCCCAGCATTTT.

The V call is TRBV6-5, the J call TRBJ2-3; D is ambiguous. Trimming removed 0 bases from V and 6 bases from J, with 7 bases in between. CDR3 length: 13 amino acids. From germline, CDR1 is MNHEY and CDR2 SVGAGI. CDR3 coding DNA: TGTGCCAGCAGTTACTCGACTGTTGATACGCAGTATTTT. Translation gives CASSYSTVDTQYF.

The rearrangement joins TRBV5-1 to TRBJ2-5; 9 bases line up with TRBD2. Germline V gene sequence: CDR1 SGHRS, CDR2 YFSETQ. V trimming: 0 bases; J trimming: 5 bases; junction bases outside the gene matches: 11. This CDR3 has 17 residues. DNA of the CDR3: TGCGCCAGCAGCTTGGTCCGCCTGGAAGCGGGGGGCGAGACCCAGTACTTC. This translates into CASSLVRLEAGGETQYF.

The chain uses TRBV5-1 and TRBJ1-1; D remains unclear. Trimming shortened V by 4 bases and J by 3 bases, and 10 bases separated the two germline ends. Germline V lookup: CDR1 SGHRS, CDR2 YFSETQ. The CDR3 extends over 13 amino acids. CDR3 loop: CASSAAGYTEAFF. The CDR3 region has the DNA TGCGCCAGCAGCGCAGCGGGGTACACTGAAGCTTTCTTT.

This chain joins TRBV11-2 and TRBJ2-1; 7 bases are a match to TRBD2. Germline V gene sequence: CDR1 SGHAT, CDR2 FQNNGV. The CDR3 runs to 16 residues. The trim removed 5 bases at V and 7 bases at J, leaving 14 bases unmatched. The CDR3 spells CASSLSMAGAPNEQFF. The CDR3 nucleotides are TGTGCCAGCAGCCTATCTATGGCGGGAGCGCCGAATGAGCAGTTCTTC.

This clone occurred once. The chain employs TRBV4-1 and TRBJ1-1; tentatively, D is TRBD1 (6 bases). This CDR3 is 15 amino acids long. Trimming shortened V by 0 bases and J by 4 bases, and 12 bases separated the two germline ends. CDR1 and CDR2 (germline): MGHRA, YSYEKL. This CDR3 is CASSQEQQGFTEAFF. The CDR3 nucleotides read TGCGCCAGCAGCCAAGAACAACAGGGTTTCACTGAAGCTTTCTTT.

V gene TRBV7-8 combines with J gene TRBJ2-7; weak D call: TRBD1 (5 bases). The J call may be in error: the DNA end matches TRBJ2-1 better. The CDR3 is 12 residues long. Germline V gives CDR1 SGHVS, CDR2 FQNEAQ. The CDR3 region has the DNA TGTGCCAGCGGCAGGGAACACAATGAGCAGTTCTTC. Protein: CASGREHNEQFF.

The chain employs TRBV27 and TRBJ2-1, with 10 bases that match TRBD2. Trimming took 2 bases from V and 10 from J; bases not matched to a gene: 11. The V gene's germline CDR1 is MNHEY and CDR2 SMNVEV (reference sequence). The CDR3 spans 16 residues. The DNA of the CDR3 is TGTGCCAGCAGTTTAATATCTAGCGGGAGCGCATCGGAGCAGTTCTTC. This codes for CASSLISSGSASEQFF.

This clone has only a few counts. The J gene is TRBJ2-1, the V gene TRBV7-9; D possibly corresponds to TRBD2 (5 bases). V lost 0 bases and J lost 2, with 11 bases in between. Germline V gives CDR1 SEHNR, CDR2 FQNEAQ (reference sequence). There are 16 residues in the CDR3. This CDR3 is CASSLALGLTYNEQFF. As DNA, the CDR3 is TGTGCCAGCAGCTTAGCTTTAGGACTCACCTACAATGAGCAGTTCTTC.

The V gene is TRBV5-4, the J gene TRBJ2-3; D not resolved. The CDR3 length is 12 residues. Germline V CDR1 and CDR2: SGHNT, YYREEE (reference sequence). V lost 0 bases and J lost 6, with 5 bases in between. CDR3 in DNA: TGTGCCAGCAGCTTGGAAGAGGATACGCAGTATTTT. As protein: CASSLEEDTQYF. Full variable domain (outside the CDR3, taken from reference TRBV5-4 and TRBJ2-3): ETGVTQSPTHLIKTRGQQVTLRCSSQSGHNTVSWYQQALGQGPQFIFQYYREEENGRGNFPPRFSGLQFPNYSSELNVNALELDDSALYLCASSLEEDTQYFGPGTRLTVL.

The chain carries TRBV27 and TRBJ1-5, with D possibly TRBD1 on 5 matching bases. V was cut by 3 bases and J by 4 bases, with 13 bases left in between. This CDR3 region has 15 residues. The germline V gene encodes CDR1 MNHEY and CDR2 SMNVEV (reference sequence). This CDR3 is CASSLGRAGNQPQHF. Here the CDR3 DNA reads TGTGCCAGCAGTTTGGGCAGGGCGGGGAATCAGCCCCAGCATTTT.

V and J are TRBV29-1 and TRBJ2-5, with 9 bases fitting TRBD1. CDR1 is SQVTM, CDR2 ANQGSEA, per germline. CDR3 length equals 15 residues. J lost 1 base, V lost 3 bases, and 6 bases had no gene match. For the CDR3, the DNA is TGCAGCGTTGATTCTCCGGGACAGGGCCAAGAGACCCAGTACTTC. It specifies CSVDSPGQGQETQYF.

The chain carries TRBV4-1 and TRBJ2-1; 12 bases map to TRBD2. Losses at the gene ends were 1 base for V and 4 bases for J; bases not matched to a gene: 2. This CDR3 has 16 residues. Germline V CDR1 and CDR2: MGHRA, YSYEKL. The CDR3 spells CASSQAGTSGYNEQFF. CDR3 DNA: TGCGCCAGCAGCCAAGCGGGGACTAGCGGGTACAATGAGCAGTTCTTC.

The chain's CDR3 is CASSAPGRLAHNQETQYF. CDR3 bases: TGTGCCAGCAGCGCCCCCGGAAGACTAGCGCATAACCAAGAGACCCAGTACTTC. This chain links TRBV13 with TRBJ2-5; 8 nucleotides match TRBD2. Germline assignment: CDR1 PRHDT and CDR2 FYEKMQ (reference sequence). After removal of 5 bases from V and 0 bases from J, the junction contained 14 bases not matched to a gene. The CDR3 spans 18 residues.